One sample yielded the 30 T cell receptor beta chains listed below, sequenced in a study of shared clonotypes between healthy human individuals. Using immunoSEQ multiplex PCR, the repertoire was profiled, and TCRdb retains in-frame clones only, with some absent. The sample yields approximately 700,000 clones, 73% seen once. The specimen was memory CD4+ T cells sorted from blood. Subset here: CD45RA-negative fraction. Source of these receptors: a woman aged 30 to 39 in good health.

The CDR3 bases are TGTGCCATCAGTGTCTCCGGGACAGGGGGCCGAGAGCAGTACTTC. Translated: CAISVSGTGGREQYF. The V and J genes are TRBV10-3 and TRBJ2-7; TRBD1 matches at 12 bases. Germline V CDR1 and CDR2: ENHRY, SYGVKD. The CDR3 spans 15 residues. Losses at the gene ends were 4 bases for V and 7 bases for J; bases not matched to a gene: 8.

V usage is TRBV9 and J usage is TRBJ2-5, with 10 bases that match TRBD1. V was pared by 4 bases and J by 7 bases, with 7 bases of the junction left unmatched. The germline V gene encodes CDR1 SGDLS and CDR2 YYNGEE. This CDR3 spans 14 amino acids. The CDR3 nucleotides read TGTGCCAGCAGCCTAGAGGACAGGGGGGGGACCCAGTACTTC. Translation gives CASSLEDRGGTQYF.

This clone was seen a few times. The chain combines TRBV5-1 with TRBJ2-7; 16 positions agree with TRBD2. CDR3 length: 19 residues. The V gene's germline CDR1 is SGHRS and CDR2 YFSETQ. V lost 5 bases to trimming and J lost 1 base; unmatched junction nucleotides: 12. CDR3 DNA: TGCGCCAGCAGTCTAAGACCGGGACTAGCGGGAGGGGGATCCTACGAGCAGTACTTC. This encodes CASSLRPGLAGGGSYEQYF.

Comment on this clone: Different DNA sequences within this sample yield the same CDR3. The CDR3 nucleotides read TGTGCCAGCTCACCTACAGGGTACGAGCAGTACTTC. Translation gives CASSPTGYEQYF. The chain is built from TRBV18 and TRBJ2-7; possibly TRBD1 for D (6 bases). This CDR3 has 12 amino acids. With 3 bases removed from V and 4 bases from J, the gap between germline ends came to 7 bases. Germline loops: CDR1 KGHSH, CDR2 LQKENI.

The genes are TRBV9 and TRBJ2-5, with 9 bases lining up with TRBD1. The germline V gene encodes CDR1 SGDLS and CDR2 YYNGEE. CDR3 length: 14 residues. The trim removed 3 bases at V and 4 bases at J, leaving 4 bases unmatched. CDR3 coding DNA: TGTGCCAGCAGCGAGGGACAGGGTATAGAGACCCAGTACTTC. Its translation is CASSEGQGIETQYF.

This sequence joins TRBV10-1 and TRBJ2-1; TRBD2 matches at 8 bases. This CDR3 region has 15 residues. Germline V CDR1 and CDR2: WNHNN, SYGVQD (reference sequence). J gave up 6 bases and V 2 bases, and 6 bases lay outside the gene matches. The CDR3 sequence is CASSEGGSGINEQFF. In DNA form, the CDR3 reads TGCGCCAGCAGTGAGGGTGGTAGCGGGATCAATGAGCAGTTCTTC.

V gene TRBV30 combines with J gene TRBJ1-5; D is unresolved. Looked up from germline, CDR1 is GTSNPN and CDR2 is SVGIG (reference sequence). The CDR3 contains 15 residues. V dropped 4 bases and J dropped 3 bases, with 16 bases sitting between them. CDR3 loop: CAWTAMGLNNQPQHF. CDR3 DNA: TGTGCCTGGACAGCCATGGGTCTCAACAATCAGCCCCAGCATTTT.

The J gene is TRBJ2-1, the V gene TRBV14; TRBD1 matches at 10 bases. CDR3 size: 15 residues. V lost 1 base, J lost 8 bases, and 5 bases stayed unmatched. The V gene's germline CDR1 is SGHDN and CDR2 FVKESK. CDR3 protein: CASSQGQGAMYEQFF. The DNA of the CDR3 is TGTGCCAGCAGCCAAGGACAGGGGGCGATGTATGAGCAGTTCTTC.

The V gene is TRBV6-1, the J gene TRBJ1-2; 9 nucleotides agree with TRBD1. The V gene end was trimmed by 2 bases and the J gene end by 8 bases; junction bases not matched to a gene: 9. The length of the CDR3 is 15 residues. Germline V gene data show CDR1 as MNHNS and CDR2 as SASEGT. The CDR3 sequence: CASSELGTGRGGYTF. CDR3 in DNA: TGTGCCAGCAGTGAATTGGGGACAGGGAGAGGAGGCTACACCTTC.

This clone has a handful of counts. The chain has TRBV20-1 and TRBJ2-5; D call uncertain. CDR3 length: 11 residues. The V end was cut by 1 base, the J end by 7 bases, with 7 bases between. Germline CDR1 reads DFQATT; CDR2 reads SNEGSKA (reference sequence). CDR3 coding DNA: TGCAGTGCTAGAGCCAAGGGGACCCAGTACTTC. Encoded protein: CSARAKGTQYF.

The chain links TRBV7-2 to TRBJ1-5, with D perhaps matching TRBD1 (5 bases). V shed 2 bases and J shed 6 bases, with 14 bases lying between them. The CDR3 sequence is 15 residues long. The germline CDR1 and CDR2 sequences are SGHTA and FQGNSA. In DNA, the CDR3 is TGTGCCAGCAGCTTACGATGGACGAGGGGTCAGCCCCAGCATTTT. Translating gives CASSLRWTRGQPQHF. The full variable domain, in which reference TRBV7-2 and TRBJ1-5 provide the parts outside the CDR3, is GAGVSQSPSNKVTEKGKDVELRCDPISGHTALYWYRQSLGQGLEFLIYFQGNSAPDKSGLPSDRFSAERTGGSVSTLTIQRTQQEDSAVYLCASSLRWTRGQPQHFGDGTRLSIL.

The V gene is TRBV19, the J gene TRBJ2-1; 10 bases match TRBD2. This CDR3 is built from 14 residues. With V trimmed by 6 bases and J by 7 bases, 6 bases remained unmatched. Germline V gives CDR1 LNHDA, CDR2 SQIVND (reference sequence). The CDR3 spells CASRLAGAGNEQFF. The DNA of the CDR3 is TGTGCCAGTAGGCTAGCGGGAGCAGGGAATGAGCAGTTCTTC.

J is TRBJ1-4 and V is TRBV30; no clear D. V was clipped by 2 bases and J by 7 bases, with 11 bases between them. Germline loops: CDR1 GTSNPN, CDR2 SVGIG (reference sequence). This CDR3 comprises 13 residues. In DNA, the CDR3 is TGTGCCTGGAGTATCCCTCACGGTGAAAAACTGTTTTTT. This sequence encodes CAWSIPHGEKLFF.

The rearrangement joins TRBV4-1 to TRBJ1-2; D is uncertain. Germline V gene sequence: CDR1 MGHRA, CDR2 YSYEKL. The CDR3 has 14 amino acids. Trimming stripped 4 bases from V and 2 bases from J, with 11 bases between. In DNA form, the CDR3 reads TGCGCCAGCAGCCGTGGTCTGGAAAACTATGGCTACACCTTC. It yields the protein CASSRGLENYGYTF.

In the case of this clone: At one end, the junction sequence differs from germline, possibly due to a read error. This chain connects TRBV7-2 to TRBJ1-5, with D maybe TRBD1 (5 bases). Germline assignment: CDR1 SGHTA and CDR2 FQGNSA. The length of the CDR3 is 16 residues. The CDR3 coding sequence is TGTGCCAGCAGCTTAGCGATTTCAGGGACCGAGTCCGGCTTATCATTT. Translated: CASSLAISGTESGLSF.

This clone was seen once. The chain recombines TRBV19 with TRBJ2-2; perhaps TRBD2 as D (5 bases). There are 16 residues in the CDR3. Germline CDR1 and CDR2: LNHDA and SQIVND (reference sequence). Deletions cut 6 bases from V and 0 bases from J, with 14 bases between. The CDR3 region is CASRTGRFTNTGELFF. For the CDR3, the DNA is TGTGCCAGTAGGACGGGGAGATTTACGAACACCGGGGAGCTGTTTTTT. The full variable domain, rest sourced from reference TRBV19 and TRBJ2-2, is DGGITQSPKYLFRKEGQNVTLSCEQNLNHDAMYWYRQDPGQGLRLIYYSQIVNDFQKGDIAEGYSVSREKKESFPLTVTSAQKNPTAFYLCASRTGRFTNTGELFFGEGSRLTVL.

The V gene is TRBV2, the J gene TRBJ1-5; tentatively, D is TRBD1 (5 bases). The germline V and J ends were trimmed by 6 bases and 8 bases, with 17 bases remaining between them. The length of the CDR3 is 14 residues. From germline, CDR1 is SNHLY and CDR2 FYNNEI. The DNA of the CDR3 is TGTGCCAGCAGAGACGGGACGAGGTGGGAGCCCCAGCATTTT. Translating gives CASRDGTRWEPQHF. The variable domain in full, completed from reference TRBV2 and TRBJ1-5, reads EPEVTQTPSHQVTQMGQEVILRCVPISNHLYFYWYRQILGQKVEFLVSFYNNEISEKSEIFDDQFSVERPDGSNFTLKIRSTKLEDSAMYFCASRDGTRWEPQHFGDGTRLSIL.

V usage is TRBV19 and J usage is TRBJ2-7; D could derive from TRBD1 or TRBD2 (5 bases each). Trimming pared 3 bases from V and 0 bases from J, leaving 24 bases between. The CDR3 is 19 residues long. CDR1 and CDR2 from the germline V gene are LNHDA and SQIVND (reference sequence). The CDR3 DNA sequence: TGTGCCAGTAGTATTCGCTCGGGGCTGGGCGGAGCCAGCTCCTACGAGCAGTACTTC. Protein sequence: CASSIRSGLGGASSYEQYF.

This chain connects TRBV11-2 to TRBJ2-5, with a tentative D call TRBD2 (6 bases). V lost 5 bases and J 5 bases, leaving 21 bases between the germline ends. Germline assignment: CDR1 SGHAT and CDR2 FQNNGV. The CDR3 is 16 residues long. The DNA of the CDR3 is TGTGCCAGCAGCCTCTCCGGGACTCGCGCCTGGGAGACCCAGTACTTC. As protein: CASSLSGTRAWETQYF.

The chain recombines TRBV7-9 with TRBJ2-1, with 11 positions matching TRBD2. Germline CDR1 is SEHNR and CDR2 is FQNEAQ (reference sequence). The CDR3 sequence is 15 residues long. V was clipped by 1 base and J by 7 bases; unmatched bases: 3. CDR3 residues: CASSLVVAGGNEQFF. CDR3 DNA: TGTGCCAGCAGCTTAGTGGTAGCGGGAGGGAATGAGCAGTTCTTC.

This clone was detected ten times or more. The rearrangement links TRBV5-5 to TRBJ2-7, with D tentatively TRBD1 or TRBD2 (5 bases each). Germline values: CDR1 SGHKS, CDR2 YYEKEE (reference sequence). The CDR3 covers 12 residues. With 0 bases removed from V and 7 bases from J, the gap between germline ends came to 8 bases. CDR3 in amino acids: CASSLAWGEQYF. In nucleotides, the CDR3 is TGTGCCAGCAGCTTGGCCTGGGGGGAGCAGTACTTC.

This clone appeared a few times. The CDR3 loop reads CASRPGQLNTEAFF. The CDR3 DNA sequence: TGTGCCAGCAGACCCGGACAGTTGAACACTGAAGCTTTCTTT. The chain couples TRBV7-7 to TRBJ1-1; tentative D call: TRBD1 (6 bases). Germline-derived CDR1 and CDR2 are SSHAT and FNYEAQ (reference sequence). The CDR3 spans 14 residues. Trimming cost V 6 bases and J 0 bases, with 11 bases left between them.

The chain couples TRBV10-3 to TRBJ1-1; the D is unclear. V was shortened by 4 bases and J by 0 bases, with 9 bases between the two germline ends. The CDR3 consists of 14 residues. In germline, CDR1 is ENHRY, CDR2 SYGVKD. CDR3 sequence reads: CAISGGNMNTEAFF. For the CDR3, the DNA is TGTGCCATCAGTGGAGGGAACATGAACACTGAAGCTTTCTTT.

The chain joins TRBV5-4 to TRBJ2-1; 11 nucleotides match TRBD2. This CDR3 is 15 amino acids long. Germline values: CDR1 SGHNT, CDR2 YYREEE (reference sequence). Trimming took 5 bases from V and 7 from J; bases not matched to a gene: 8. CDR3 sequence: CASSQTSGRRNEQFF. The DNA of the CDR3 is TGTGCCAGCAGTCAAACTAGCGGGAGAAGGAATGAGCAGTTCTTC.

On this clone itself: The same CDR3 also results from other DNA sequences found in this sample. CDR3 DNA: TGTGCCAGCAGTTTCCACGGACTAGCGGCGACCTACGAGCAGTACTTC. It translates to CASSFHGLAATYEQYF. The gene calls are TRBV28 and TRBJ2-7; 10 nucleotides agree with TRBD2. CDR3 length: 16 residues. With 3 bases clipped from V and 2 bases from J, the junction kept 7 bases outside the gene matches. Looked up from germline, CDR1 is MDHEN and CDR2 is SYDVKM.

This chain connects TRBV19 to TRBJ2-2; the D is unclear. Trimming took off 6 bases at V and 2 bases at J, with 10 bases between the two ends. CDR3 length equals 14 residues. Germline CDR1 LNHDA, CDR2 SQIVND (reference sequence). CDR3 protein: CASRMTGNTGELFF. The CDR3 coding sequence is TGTGCCAGTAGGATGACTGGTAACACCGGGGAGCTGTTTTTT.

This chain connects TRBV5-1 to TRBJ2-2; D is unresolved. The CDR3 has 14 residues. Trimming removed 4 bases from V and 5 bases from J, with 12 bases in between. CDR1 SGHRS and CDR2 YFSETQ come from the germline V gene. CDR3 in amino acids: CASSRTVATGELFF. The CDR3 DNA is TGCGCCAGCAGCCGTACAGTGGCTACCGGGGAGCTGTTTTTT. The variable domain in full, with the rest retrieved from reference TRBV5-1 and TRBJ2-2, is KAGVTQTPRYLIKTRGQQVTLSCSPISGHRSVSWYQQTPGQGLQFLFEYFSETQRNKGNFPGRFSGRQFSNSRSEMNVSTLELGDSALYLCASSRTVATGELFFGEGSRLTVL.

This CDR3 is CASSPRTDHGYGYTF. The CDR3 DNA is TGTGCCAGCAGCCCCCGGACAGACCATGGCTATGGCTACACCTTC. The rearrangement uses TRBV7-8 and TRBJ1-2; perhaps TRBD1 as D (6 bases). Germline CDR1 is SGHVS and CDR2 is FQNEAQ. The CDR3 is made up of 15 amino acids. Trimming cost V 5 bases and J 4 bases, with 17 bases left between them.

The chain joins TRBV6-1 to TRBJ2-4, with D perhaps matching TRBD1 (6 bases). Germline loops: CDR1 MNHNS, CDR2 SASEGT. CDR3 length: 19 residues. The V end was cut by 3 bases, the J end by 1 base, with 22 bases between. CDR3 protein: CASSESRREWGLAKNIQYF. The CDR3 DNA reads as TGTGCCAGCAGTGAGAGCCGCAGGGAGTGGGGGCTTGCCAAAAACATTCAGTACTTC.

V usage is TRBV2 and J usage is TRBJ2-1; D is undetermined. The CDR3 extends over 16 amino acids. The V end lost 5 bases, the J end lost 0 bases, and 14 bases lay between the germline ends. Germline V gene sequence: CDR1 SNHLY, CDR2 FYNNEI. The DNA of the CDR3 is TGTGCCAGCAGTAAACGGTCAGCTAGCTCCTACAATGAGCAGTTCTTC. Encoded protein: CASSKRSASSYNEQFF.